What follows are 6 T cell receptor beta chains derived from one specimen sequenced in a study of cytomegalovirus exposure and HLA in healthy donors. Primers for the PCR totalled 60 Vbeta and 13 Jbeta. Measured with immunoSEQ multiplex PCR; TCRdb has only the in-frame clones, and not every one. This table holds 100,000 to 150,000 clones, approximately 17% found once. Sequencing was carried out using PBMCs. The receptors derive from a female donor in good health and CMV-seropositive.

This chain uses TRBV4-1 with TRBJ2-5, with 10 positions matching TRBD2. The CDR3 is 19 amino acids. Germline V gene data show CDR1 as MGHRA and CDR2 as YSYEKL. V lost 1 base and J lost 1; bases outside the gene matches: 12. The CDR3 reads CASSQVGWAQREGQETQYF. Here the CDR3 DNA reads TGCGCCAGCAGCCAAGTCGGCTGGGCCCAGCGGGAGGGCCAAGAGACCCAGTACTTC.

This clone was counted between two and nine times. This chain connects TRBV5-6 to TRBJ2-5; possible D gene TRBD1, 6 bases. This CDR3 region has 17 residues. The germline V and J ends were trimmed by 3 bases and 1 base, with 19 bases remaining between them. CDR1 and CDR2 (germline): SGHDT, YYEEEE. DNA of the CDR3: TGTGCCAGCAGCTCCGGGTGGGGTCGACAGGCCCAAGAGACCCAGTACTTC. It encodes CASSSGWGRQAQETQYF.

This clone was detected a few times. The chain uses TRBV4-2 and TRBJ2-7; D is perhaps TRBD2 (6 bases). This CDR3 has 15 residues. Looked up from germline, CDR1 is LGHNA and CDR2 is YNFKEQ. Deletions cut 4 bases from V and 5 bases from J, with 18 bases between. In DNA form, the CDR3 reads TGTGCCAGCAGCCTACGGGAGACAACGCCCCACGAGCAGTACTTC. Translated: CASSLRETTPHEQYF.

This rearrangement joins TRBV27 to TRBJ2-7; 11 nucleotides align to TRBD2. The ends lost 5 bases at V and 5 bases at J; junction bases unmatched: 5. Per the germline V gene, CDR1 is MNHEY and CDR2 is SMNVEV (reference sequence). The CDR3 is made up of 14 amino acids. The DNA of the CDR3 is TGTGCCAGCAGTCTAGCGGGAGGTGGAAACGAGCAGTACTTC. It is translated as CASSLAGGGNEQYF.

This clone was counted between two and nine times. The chain has TRBV6-6 and TRBJ2-3; 7 bases are shared with TRBD2. The length of the CDR3 is 15 residues. CDR1 is MNHNY, CDR2 SVGAGI, per germline (reference sequence). The V and J ends lost 2 bases and 5 bases, in that order; junction bases with no gene match: 7. CDR3 sequence: CASSYTREAGDTQYF. In DNA form, the CDR3 reads TGTGCCAGCAGTTACACCCGGGAGGCGGGAGATACGCAGTATTTT.

CDR3 DNA: TGCGCCAGCAGCCAAGACCCAGGACAGGGTAATCAGCCCCAGCATTTT. Its protein is CASSQDPGQGNQPQHF. This chain connects TRBV4-1 to TRBJ1-5, with TRBD1 matching 8 bases. Germline V gives CDR1 MGHRA, CDR2 YSYEKL. This CDR3 is 16 amino acids long. J lost 4 bases, V lost 0 bases, and 5 bases had no gene match.